One and the same sample provided the 32 T cell receptor beta chains below, sequenced in a study of blood T cell repertoires in COVID-19. Measured with immunoSEQ multiplex PCR; TCRdb has only the in-frame clones, and not every one. The sample consists of around 300,000 clones, around 91% of them appearing once. Sequencing input: PBMCs or T cells enriched from blood (not recorded which). The receptors stem from a young woman who had recovered from COVID-19.

V gene TRBV10-1 combines with J gene TRBJ2-3, with 10 bases fitting TRBD1. Per the germline V gene, CDR1 is WNHNN and CDR2 is SYGVQD (reference sequence). V lost 4 bases to trimming and J lost 1 base; unmatched junction nucleotides: 5. This CDR3 has 16 amino acids. CDR3 amino acids: CASSGETGGRTDTQYF. CDR3 nucleotides: TGCGCCAGCAGTGGTGAGACAGGGGGCCGCACAGATACGCAGTATTTT.

The chain employs TRBV19 and TRBJ1-4; no clear D. The ends were cut back, 4 bases at V and 10 bases at J, with 13 bases in the middle. The length of the CDR3 is 13 residues. From germline, CDR1 is LNHDA and CDR2 SQIVND (reference sequence). The DNA for the CDR3 is TGTGCCAGTAGTACCCGACTGGAGGGAAAACTGTTTTTT. It translates to CASSTRLEGKLFF. The full variable domain, its missing parts supplied by reference TRBV19 and TRBJ1-4, is DGGITQSPKYLFRKEGQNVTLSCEQNLNHDAMYWYRQDPGQGLRLIYYSQIVNDFQKGDIAEGYSVSREKKESFPLTVTSAQKNPTAFYLCASSTRLEGKLFFGSGTQLSVL.

This chain connects TRBV7-2 to TRBJ1-6; 8 bases map to TRBD1. Germline V gives CDR1 SGHTA, CDR2 FQGNSA. The CDR3 extends over 15 amino acids. J lost 13 bases, V lost 5 bases, and 13 bases had no gene match. The CDR3: CASSPIHRQGIPLHF. The CDR3 nucleotides are TGTGCCAGCAGCCCCATACACCGACAGGGGATTCCCCTCCACTTT.

The rearrangement uses TRBV27 and TRBJ2-1; D possibly corresponds to TRBD2 (5 bases). V shed 3 bases and J shed 8 bases, with 11 bases lying between them. The CDR3 totals 13 residues. In germline, CDR1 is MNHEY, CDR2 SMNVEV (reference sequence). The DNA of the CDR3 is TGTGCCAGCAGTTTTTCGGGGATCGATGAGCAGTTCTTC. Protein sequence: CASSFSGIDEQFF.

J is TRBJ2-7 and V is TRBV6-2 or TRBV6-3; 8 nucleotides agree with TRBD1. CDR3 length: 14 residues. In germline, CDR1 is MNHEY, CDR2 SVGEGT. J was trimmed by 5 bases and V by 2 bases; bases with no gene match: 5. The CDR3 loop is CASSYPGGFNEQYF. The CDR3 nucleotides are TGTGCCAGCAGTTACCCAGGGGGCTTTAACGAGCAGTACTTC.

The J gene is TRBJ2-5, the V gene TRBV9, with D perhaps TRBD1 (6 bases). V lost 4 bases and J 4 bases, leaving 11 bases between the germline ends. CDR1 and CDR2 from the germline V gene are SGDLS and YYNGEE. The CDR3 contains 13 residues. The CDR3 DNA sequence: TGTGCCAGCAGCCCAGGGGTCAGAGAGACCCAGTACTTC. Its translation is CASSPGVRETQYF.

The CDR3 reads CASTGLAGGSSNEQFF. CDR3 DNA sequence: TGTGCCAGCACCGGACTAGCGGGGGGGTCATCCAATGAGCAGTTCTTC. The rearrangement uses TRBV9 and TRBJ2-1, with 15 bases matching TRBD2. The CDR3 is 16 amino acids. Losses at the gene ends were 6 bases for V and 6 bases for J; bases not matched to a gene: 7. The germline gives CDR1 SGDLS, CDR2 YYNGEE.

The CDR3 sequence: CATMVNTGGGSPLHF. In DNA, the CDR3 is TGTGCCACCATGGTAAACACAGGGGGCGGTTCACCCCTCCACTTT. J is TRBJ1-6 and V is TRBV6-5; TRBD1 agrees at 9 bases. This CDR3 contains 15 residues. Germline loops: CDR1 MNHEY, CDR2 SVGAGI. V shed 10 bases and J 9 bases; nucleotides not matched to a gene: 13.

V and J are TRBV6-5 and TRBJ2-7; 8 bases fit TRBD2. The germline CDR1 and CDR2 sequences are MNHEY and SVGAGI. The trim removed 8 bases at V and 1 base at J, leaving 4 bases unmatched. CDR3 size: 13 residues. CDR3 nucleotides: TGTGCCAGCGTGGCGGGGGGTTCCTACGAGCAGTACTTC. This encodes CASVAGGSYEQYF.

The chain recombines TRBV11-2 with TRBJ1-6; D is unclear. The germline CDR1 and CDR2 sequences are SGHAT and FQNNGV. This CDR3 is built from 16 residues. V lost 1 base, J lost 5 bases, and 12 bases lay in between. This chain's CDR3 is CASSLGWRENNSPLHF. The CDR3 nucleotides are TGTGCCAGCAGCTTAGGTTGGAGGGAAAATAATTCACCCCTCCACTTT.

This chain uses TRBV7-2 with TRBJ2-1, with 7 nucleotides matching TRBD1. Germline CDR1 and CDR2: SGHTA and FQGNSA. V was clipped by 1 base and J by 9 bases; unmatched bases: 12. This CDR3 contains 16 residues. CDR3 DNA sequence: TGTGCCAGCAGCTTAGTTCGGAGCTTTTCAGGGGGTGAGCAGTTCTTC. Its translation is CASSLVRSFSGGEQFF.

This clone was observed a handful of times. This sequence joins TRBV2 and TRBJ1-1, with D hard to call. Per the germline V gene, CDR1 is SNHLY and CDR2 is FYNNEI. The length of the CDR3 is 13 residues. Trimming shortened V by 8 bases and J by 0 bases, and 10 bases separated the two germline ends. CDR3 bases: TGTGCCAGCGGGCCCCTGGTGAACACTGAAGCTTTCTTT. It translates to CASGPLVNTEAFF.

The genes are TRBV15 and TRBJ1-5; TRBD1 is a possible D gene (5 bases). The V gene's germline CDR1 is LNHNV and CDR2 YYDKDF (reference sequence). V dropped 1 base and J dropped 1 base, with 14 bases sitting between them. This CDR3 contains 17 residues. The CDR3: CATSRAGGSGSNQPQHF. The CDR3, as DNA: TGTGCCACCAGCAGAGCTGGGGGGAGTGGGAGCAATCAGCCCCAGCATTTT.

The chain joins TRBV28 to TRBJ2-5, with 8 positions matching TRBD1. This CDR3 has 13 residues. Germline CDR1 and CDR2: MDHEN and SYDVKM. Trimming took 6 bases from V and 5 from J; bases not matched to a gene: 5. CDR3 DNA sequence: TGTGCCAGCAGAGGCAGGGGGCCGGAGACCCAGTACTTC. It is translated as CASRGRGPETQYF.

V and J are TRBV7-6 and TRBJ2-2; 9 nucleotides match TRBD1. CDR1 is SGHVS, CDR2 FNYEAQ, per germline. Trimming at V came to 1 base and at J to 5 bases, leaving 2 bases not matched to a gene. The CDR3 length is 15 residues. CDR3 nucleotides: TGTGCCAGCAGCTTAGGACAGGGGGGGACCGGGGAGCTGTTTTTT. Protein: CASSLGQGGTGELFF.

This sequence joins TRBV2 and TRBJ2-6, with D tentatively TRBD2 (7 bases). The germline gives CDR1 SNHLY, CDR2 FYNNEI. This CDR3 comprises 15 residues. V shed 7 bases and J shed 2 bases, with 12 bases lying between them. The CDR3 spells CASIGGRTGANVLTF. CDR3 DNA sequence: TGTGCCAGCATCGGGGGGCGAACTGGGGCCAACGTCCTGACTTTC.

DNA of the CDR3: TGTGCCAGCAGCTTAGGGCAGGGGGTTTGGTACTTC. Translation gives CASSLGQGVWYF. This chain joins TRBV7-9 and TRBJ2-4; 7 bases agree with TRBD1. The CDR3 extends over 12 amino acids. The trim removed 1 base at V and 15 bases at J, leaving 6 bases unmatched. Germline V lookup: CDR1 SEHNR, CDR2 FQNEAQ (reference sequence).

V and J are TRBV2 and TRBJ2-1; 7 bases are shared with TRBD2. Germline-derived CDR1 and CDR2 are SNHLY and FYNNEI. This CDR3 contains 15 residues. V gave up 5 bases and J gave up 0 bases; unmatched junction bases: 4. The CDR3 region is CASSKSGGSYNEQFF. In DNA, the CDR3 is TGTGCCAGCAGTAAGTCGGGGGGCTCCTACAATGAGCAGTTCTTC.

V and J are TRBV25-1 and TRBJ1-5; D may be TRBD1 (6 bases). Germline CDR1 is MGHDK and CDR2 is SYGVNS. Trimming took 4 bases from V and 0 from J, leaving 13 bases between them. CDR3 length: 16 amino acids. In DNA form, the CDR3 reads TGTGCCAGCAGTGGGCCCACAGGGCTTAGCAATCAGCCCCAGCATTTT. It is translated as CASSGPTGLSNQPQHF. Combining the CDR3 with reference TRBV25-1 and TRBJ1-5 gives the whole variable domain EADIYQTPRYLVIGTGKKITLECSQTMGHDKMYWYQQDPGMELHLIHYSYGVNSTEKGDLSSESTVSRIRTEHFPLTLESARPSHTSQYLCASSGPTGLSNQPQHFGDGTRLSIL.

The chain has TRBV29-1 and TRBJ1-1, with 8 bases identical to TRBD1. Germline assignment: CDR1 SQVTM and CDR2 ANQGSEA. J was trimmed by 0 bases and V by 6 bases; bases with no gene match: 9. This CDR3 region has 15 residues. CDR3 sequence (DNA): TGCAGCGTGAGACTGACAGGGGCCTTGAACACTGAAGCTTTCTTT. Residues: CSVRLTGALNTEAFF.

This clone was observed a handful of times. The same CDR3 is also encoded by other DNA sequences in this sample. CDR3 region: CASSSRGPETQYF. CDR3 in DNA: TGTGCCAGCAGCTCCAGGGGTCCAGAGACCCAGTACTTC. This chain links TRBV7-9 with TRBJ2-5; tentatively, D is TRBD1 (6 bases). Germline CDR1 and CDR2: SEHNR and FQNEAQ (reference sequence). The CDR3 contains 13 residues. V lost 4 bases to trimming and J lost 4 bases, with 10 bases between them.

This sequence joins TRBV5-1 and TRBJ2-1, with a possible D match to TRBD2 (6 bases). The CDR3 extends over 14 amino acids. Between the trimmed V and J ends, which lost 0 bases and 8 bases, there was a span of 12 bases. Germline V gives CDR1 SGHRS, CDR2 YFSETQ. The CDR3: CASSLAVGRYEQFF. The CDR3 DNA is TGCGCCAGCAGCTTGGCCGTAGGGAGGTATGAGCAGTTCTTC.

A single count supports this clone. The rearrangement links TRBV11-2 to TRBJ2-2, with 11 bases aligning to TRBD2. The J segment lost 7 bases and the V segment lost 4 bases, leaving 8 bases of the junction unmatched. The CDR3 length is 16 residues. Germline V gives CDR1 SGHAT, CDR2 FQNNGV. This CDR3 is CASSSGLAGTGGELFF. DNA for the CDR3: TGTGCCAGCAGCTCCGGACTAGCGGGTACTGGCGGGGAGCTGTTTTTT.

The chain joins TRBV11-2 to TRBJ1-1; 8 bases fit TRBD1. Looked up from germline, CDR1 is SGHAT and CDR2 is FQNNGV. The V and J ends lost 4 bases and 4 bases, in that order; junction bases with no gene match: 11. The CDR3 runs 16 residues. This chain's CDR3 is CASSSWTGSEFTEAFF. As DNA, the CDR3 is TGTGCCAGCAGCTCTTGGACAGGGAGTGAGTTCACTGAAGCTTTCTTT. Filled out from reference TRBV11-2 and TRBJ1-1, the complete variable domain reads EAGVAQSPRYKIIEKRQSVAFWCNPISGHATLYWYQQILGQGPKLLIQFQNNGVVDDSQLPKDRFSAERLKGVDSTLKIQPAKLEDSAVYLCASSSWTGSEFTEAFFGQGTRLTVV.

The chain carries TRBV29-1 and TRBJ1-2; TRBD1 agrees at 11 bases. The V gene end was trimmed by 4 bases and the J gene end by 7 bases; junction bases not matched to a gene: 5. The CDR3 sequence is 13 residues long. The germline V gene has CDR1 SQVTM and CDR2 ANQGSEA. CDR3 protein: CSVGGQGERGYTF. Written as DNA, the CDR3 is TGCAGCGTTGGGGGACAGGGGGAACGTGGCTACACCTTC.

The genes are TRBV19 and TRBJ1-2; no clear D. Germline CDR1 is LNHDA and CDR2 is SQIVND (reference sequence). Trimming left V 5 bases short and J 7 bases short, with 17 bases between. The CDR3 has 14 amino acids. This chain's CDR3 is CASSRREQLGGYTF. The CDR3 DNA reads TGTGCCAGTAGTCGGAGGGAGCAGCTAGGTGGCTACACCTTC.

The chain uses TRBV9 and TRBJ1-1; the match to TRBD1 covers 7 bases. Germline V gives CDR1 SGDLS, CDR2 YYNGEE. The CDR3 is 15 amino acids. Trimming at V came to 4 bases and at J to 2 bases, leaving 8 bases not matched to a gene. CDR3 residues: CASSRATGINTEAFF. CDR3 in DNA: TGTGCCAGCAGCCGGGCGACAGGGATCAACACTGAAGCTTTCTTT.

The V and J genes are TRBV6-5 and TRBJ1-2; 7 bases fit TRBD1. The CDR3 loop spans 12 amino acids. Trimming at V came to 6 bases and at J to 6 bases, leaving 4 bases not matched to a gene. The germline gives CDR1 MNHEY, CDR2 SVGAGI. The CDR3 loop reads CASSRGTDGYTF. In DNA, the CDR3 is TGTGCCAGCAGCCGCGGGACAGATGGCTACACCTTC.

This clone has just a few counts. The CDR3 loop is CASSRNRAYGYTF. The CDR3, as DNA: TGTGCCAGCAGCCGCAACAGGGCCTATGGCTACACCTTC. The chain is built from TRBV21-1 and TRBJ1-2; TRBD1, as called in the table, went unchecked against the DNA. TRBV21-1 has pseudogene status. The CDR3 covers 13 residues.

This clone was recorded a few times. J is TRBJ2-2 and V is TRBV3-1 (or the pseudogene TRBV3-2); 10 nucleotides agree with TRBD2. Germline assignment: CDR1 LGHDT and CDR2 YNNKEL (reference sequence). The CDR3 contains 17 residues. V was pared by 0 bases and J by 1 base, with 2 bases of the junction left unmatched. CDR3 sequence reads: CASSQDSSGGNTGELFF. The CDR3 DNA reads TGTGCCAGCAGCCAAGATTCTAGCGGGGGGAACACCGGGGAGCTGTTTTTT.

V usage is TRBV9 and J usage is TRBJ1-1; no reliable D call. V was clipped by 0 bases and J by 3 bases, with 12 bases between them. CDR1 is SGDLS, CDR2 YYNGEE, per germline. The CDR3 loop spans 15 amino acids. CDR3 nucleotides: TGTGCCAGCAGCGTAGGATCCGGGTTTGACACTGAAGCTTTCTTT. This translates into CASSVGSGFDTEAFF.

About this clone: A far larger clone is only one base removed, so a read error is likely. Other DNA sequences in this sample translate to the same CDR3. The chain is built from TRBV19 and TRBJ1-5, with D perhaps matching TRBD1 (6 bases). This CDR3 has 14 residues. Germline CDR1 LNHDA, CDR2 SQIVND (reference sequence). Trimming stripped 10 bases from V and 0 bases from J, with 13 bases between. As DNA, the CDR3 is TGTGCCACCGCGACAGGCGATAGCAATCAGCCCCAGCATTTT. This sequence encodes CATATGDSNQPQHF.